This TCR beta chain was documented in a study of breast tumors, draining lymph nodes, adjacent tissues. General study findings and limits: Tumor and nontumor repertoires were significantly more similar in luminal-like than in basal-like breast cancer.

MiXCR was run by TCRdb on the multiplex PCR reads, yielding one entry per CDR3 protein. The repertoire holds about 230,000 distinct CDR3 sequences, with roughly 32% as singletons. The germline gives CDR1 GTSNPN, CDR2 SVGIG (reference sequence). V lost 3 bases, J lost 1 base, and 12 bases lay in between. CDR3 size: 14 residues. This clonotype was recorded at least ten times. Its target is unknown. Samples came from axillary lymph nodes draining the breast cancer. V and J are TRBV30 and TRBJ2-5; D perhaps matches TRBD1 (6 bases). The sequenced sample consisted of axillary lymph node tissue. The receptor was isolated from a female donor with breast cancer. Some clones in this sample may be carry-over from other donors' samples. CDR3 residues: CAWSPKDSQETQYF. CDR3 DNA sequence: TGTGCCTGGAGCCCAAAGGACAGCCAAGAGACCCAGTACTTC.